This T cell receptor (beta chain) derives from a study of T cell changes during pregnancy in multiple sclerosis. The table came from immunoSEQ multiplex PCR; TCRdb's copy has only in-frame clones and leaves some out. The table includes about 59,000 clones, around 93% detected once. The V and J ends lost 0 bases and 5 bases respectively, with 16 bases between them. Germline V gene data show CDR1 as SGHDN and CDR2 as FVKESK. CDR3 length: 16 residues. This receptor was identified in a female donor with multiple sclerosis, enrolled in a pregnancy study. V gene TRBV14 combines with J gene TRBJ1-1; TRBD1 is a possible D gene (6 bases). The sample in question was CD4+ T cells from peripheral blood mononuclear cells, obtained before pregnancy. The CDR3 loop is CASSQDLGKGQTEAFF. Written as DNA, the CDR3 is TGTGCCAGCAGCCAAGATCTCGGAAAGGGACAAACTGAAGCTTTCTTT.